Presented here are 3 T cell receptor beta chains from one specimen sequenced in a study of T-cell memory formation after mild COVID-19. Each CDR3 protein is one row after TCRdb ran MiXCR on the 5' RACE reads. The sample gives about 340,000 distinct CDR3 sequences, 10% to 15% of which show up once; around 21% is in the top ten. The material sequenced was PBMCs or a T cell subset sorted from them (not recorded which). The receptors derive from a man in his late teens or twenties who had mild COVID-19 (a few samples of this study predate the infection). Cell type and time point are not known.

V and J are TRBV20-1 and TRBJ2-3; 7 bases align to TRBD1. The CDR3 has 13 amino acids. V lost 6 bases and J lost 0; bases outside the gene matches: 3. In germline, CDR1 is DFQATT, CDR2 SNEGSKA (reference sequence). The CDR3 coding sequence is TGCAGTGCAGCAGGGGGTAGCACAGATACGCAGTATTTT. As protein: CSAAGGSTDTQYF.

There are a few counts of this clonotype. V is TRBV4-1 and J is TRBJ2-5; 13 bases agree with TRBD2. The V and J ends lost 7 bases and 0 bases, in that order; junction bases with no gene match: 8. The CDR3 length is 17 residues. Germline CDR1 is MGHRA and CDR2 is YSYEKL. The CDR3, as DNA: TGCGCCAGCACCCGGACTAGCGGGGGCCCCTACCAAGAGACCCAGTACTTC. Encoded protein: CASTRTSGGPYQETQYF.

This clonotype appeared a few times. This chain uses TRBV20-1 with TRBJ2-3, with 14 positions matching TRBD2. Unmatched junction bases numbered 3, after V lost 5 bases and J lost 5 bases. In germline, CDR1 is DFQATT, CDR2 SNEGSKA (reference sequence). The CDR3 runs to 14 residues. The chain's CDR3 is CSAETSGGEDTQYF. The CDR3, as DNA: TGCAGTGCTGAGACTAGCGGGGGGGAAGATACGCAGTATTTT.